The sequence of this T cell receptor (beta chain) was determined in a study of T cell responses to AZD1222 COVID-19 vaccine. This CDR3 region has 16 residues. Germline loops: CDR1 SGHDN, CDR2 FVKESK. Trimming left V 3 bases short and J 2 bases short, with 17 bases between. TCRdb keeps only in-frame clones here, not all; method: immunoSEQ multiplex PCR. The table has about 160,000 clones, over 75% seen once. The rearrangement links TRBV14 to TRBJ2-7, with D perhaps matching TRBD1 (5 bases). The receptor's source is an adult in good health. The sample consisted of peripheral blood, taken on day 0 of AZD1222 vaccination. CDR3 sequence: CASSHLVTARPYEQYF. DNA for the CDR3: TGTGCCAGCAGCCATTTGGTGACAGCTAGACCCTACGAGCAGTACTTC.